The 19 T cell receptor beta chains given below trace back to one sample, sequenced in a study of CD8+ T cells in alopecia areata. Treatment in this sample: oral pan-JAK inhibitor, 5-10 mg twice daily. Extracted RNA was reverse transcribed into cDNA, the sequencing template. Only in-frame clones appear in the TCRdb table, and some are missing; sequencing was by immunoSEQ multiplex PCR. The table records tens of thousands of clones, 60% to 80% of them present only once. The specimen comprised CD8+ T cells sorted from blood, sampled at approximately week 42, from a patient treated with tofacitinib. These receptor sequences come from a human donor with alopecia areata.

The rearrangement uses TRBV19 and TRBJ1-1; D might be TRBD1 (5 bases). Trimming took off 4 bases at V and 0 bases at J, with 18 bases between the two ends. This CDR3 is built from 17 residues. Germline V CDR1 and CDR2: LNHDA, SQIVND (reference sequence). The CDR3 is CASSKSGTYSLNTEAFF. CDR3 DNA: TGTGCCAGTAGTAAGTCCGGGACGTATAGTTTGAACACTGAAGCTTTCTTT.

V gene TRBV7-8 combines with J gene TRBJ2-3, with TRBD2 identical over 11 bases. Germline V gene data show CDR1 as SGHVS and CDR2 as FQNEAQ. The CDR3 spans 16 residues. V lost 5 bases to trimming and J lost 3 bases; unmatched junction nucleotides: 7. This CDR3 is CASSILAGGHTDTQYF. As DNA, the CDR3 is TGTGCCAGCAGCATCCTAGCGGGGGGTCATACAGATACGCAGTATTTT.

V is TRBV11-2 and J is TRBJ2-1, with 7 bases aligning to TRBD2. Looked up from germline, CDR1 is SGHAT and CDR2 is FQNNGV. V lost 1 base to trimming and J lost 10 bases; unmatched junction nucleotides: 4. The length of the CDR3 is 13 residues. The DNA for the CDR3 is TGTGCCAGCAGCTTAGGACTAGCCGGCGAGCAGTTCTTC. Translating it yields CASSLGLAGEQFF.

The V gene is TRBV29-1, the J gene TRBJ1-5; maybe TRBD1 (5 bases). CDR3 length: 13 amino acids. Germline V gene data show CDR1 as SQVTM and CDR2 as ANQGSEA. V gave up 3 bases and J gave up 1 base, with 7 bases separating them. CDR3 nucleotide sequence: TGCAGCGTTGAGGGGGAGAGCAATCAGCCCCAGCATTTT. Its translation: CSVEGESNQPQHF.

In its sample, this clone was seen a few times. This chain connects TRBV6-4 to TRBJ2-3; D is unresolved. The V gene lost 2 bases and the J gene lost 0 bases, with 0 bases spanning the gap. Germline V gives CDR1 MRHNA, CDR2 SNTAGT. This CDR3 region has 12 residues. The CDR3: CASSDSTDTQYF. The CDR3 nucleotides are TGTGCCAGCAGTGACAGCACAGATACGCAGTATTTT.

This sequence joins TRBV23-1 and TRBJ2-4; 7 positions match TRBD1. TRBV23-1 is noted as an ORF with a role that remains uncertain. The V segment lost 0 bases and the J segment 1 base; nucleotides outside the gene matches: 15. This CDR3 has 20 residues. The CDR3 DNA reads TGCGCCAGCAGTCAATCTCCGGGGACAGTCCCCAAGGTGGCCAAAAACATTCAGTACTTC. Protein sequence: CASSQSPGTVPKVAKNIQYF.

The chain links TRBV6-1 to TRBJ2-1, with unresolved D. The germline V and J ends were trimmed by 5 bases and 0 bases, with 11 bases remaining between them. Germline V gene sequence: CDR1 MNHNS, CDR2 SASEGT. This CDR3 has 15 residues. The CDR3 is CASSLSTSSYNEQFF. CDR3 DNA sequence: TGTGCCAGCAGTCTCTCGACGAGCTCCTACAATGAGCAGTTCTTC.

The V gene is TRBV19, the J gene TRBJ2-2; tentatively, D is TRBD2 (5 bases). This CDR3 has 12 amino acids. In germline, CDR1 is LNHDA, CDR2 SQIVND (reference sequence). Trimming stripped 9 bases from V and 7 bases from J, with 12 bases between. CDR3 sequence reads: CASITGNGELFF. The CDR3 bases are TGTGCCAGCATTACGGGAAACGGGGAGCTGTTTTTT.

The rearrangement links TRBV27 to TRBJ2-5; 7 bases are shared with TRBD1. The DNA end lines up better with TRBJ2-7; the J call may be wrong. Germline CDR1 is MNHEY and CDR2 is SMNVEV (reference sequence). The CDR3 sequence is 12 residues long. CDR3 DNA sequence: TGTGCCAGCAGTGCAGGGGGCTACGAGCAGTACTTC. Encoded protein: CASSAGGYEQYF.

The chain couples TRBV5-1 to TRBJ2-7; TRBD1 agrees at 7 bases. Germline V gene sequence: CDR1 SGHRS, CDR2 YFSETQ. V lost 2 bases, J lost 2 bases, and 4 bases stayed unmatched. The CDR3 totals 14 residues. The CDR3 sequence: CASSLGTETYEQYF. The CDR3 bases are TGCGCCAGCAGCTTAGGGACAGAAACCTACGAGCAGTACTTC.

V usage is TRBV16 and J usage is TRBJ2-5; D is unresolved. Germline assignment: CDR1 KGHSY and CDR2 FQNENV. V lost 1 base, J lost 2 bases, and 14 bases lay in between. CDR3 length equals 16 residues. CDR3 sequence (DNA): TGTGCCAGCAGCCAATTAGGCAGAACGACACAAGAGACCCAGTACTTC. Residues: CASSQLGRTTQETQYF.

The J gene is TRBJ1-3, the V gene TRBV28; D is ambiguous. V lost 3 bases and J 10 bases, leaving 10 bases between the germline ends. Germline assignment: CDR1 MDHEN and CDR2 SYDVKM. This CDR3 is built from 12 residues. The CDR3 DNA reads as TGTGCCAGCAGTTTGCCGGGATATACCATATATTTT. This sequence encodes CASSLPGYTIYF.

This chain connects TRBV30 to TRBJ2-3, with 12 bases that match TRBD2. Germline assignment: CDR1 GTSNPN and CDR2 SVGIG (reference sequence). This CDR3 region has 16 residues. Losses at the gene ends were 2 bases for V and 4 bases for J; bases not matched to a gene: 7. For the CDR3, the DNA is TGTGCCTGGAGTCCTGGGACTAGCGGGCGTGCAGATACGCAGTATTTT. Its protein is CAWSPGTSGRADTQYF.

The chain combines TRBV27 with TRBJ2-6; 12 nucleotides match TRBD1. Germline V lookup: CDR1 MNHEY, CDR2 SMNVEV (reference sequence). Trimming at V came to 5 bases and at J to 1 base, leaving 6 bases not matched to a gene. The CDR3 is 18 residues long. The CDR3 region is CASSPGQGASSGANVLTF. CDR3 DNA: TGTGCCAGCAGTCCGGGACAGGGGGCGAGTTCTGGGGCCAACGTCCTGACTTTC.

The CDR3 coding sequence is TGTGCCAGCAGCGTAGCTGACCCTGCCGACGAGCAGTACTTC. This sequence encodes CASSVADPADEQYF. This chain uses TRBV9 with TRBJ2-7; D unclear. The V gene lost 0 bases and the J gene lost 5 bases, with 12 bases spanning the gap. Germline V CDR1 and CDR2: SGDLS, YYNGEE. This CDR3 is 14 amino acids long.

The chain has TRBV4-3 and TRBJ1-2; no clear D. Germline V gives CDR1 LGHNA, CDR2 YSLEER. This CDR3 is built from 15 residues. Deletions cut 0 bases from V and 7 bases from J, with 15 bases between. CDR3 residues: CASSQDQRIMGGYTF. In DNA form, the CDR3 reads TGCGCCAGCAGCCAAGATCAGCGGATTATGGGTGGCTACACCTTC.

V and J are TRBV14 and TRBJ1-2, with D perhaps TRBD1 (6 bases). The CDR3 extends over 14 amino acids. From germline, CDR1 is SGHDN and CDR2 FVKESK. V was pared by 5 bases and J by 6 bases, with 16 bases between. The CDR3 reads CASSTSNGGHGYTF. As DNA, the CDR3 is TGTGCCAGCAGCACCTCCAACGGGGGCCATGGCTACACCTTC.

A word on this clone: One junction end does not reproduce the germline sequence, and a read error may be involved. This chain uses TRBV2 with TRBJ2-2; D might be TRBD1 (7 bases). Per the germline V gene, CDR1 is SNHLY and CDR2 is FYNNEI. This CDR3 spans 13 amino acids. In nucleotides, the CDR3 is TGTGCGAGCAGGGGGGATACCACCGGGGAGCTGTTTTTT. It translates to CASRGDTTGELFF.

This rearrangement joins TRBV5-1 to TRBJ1-1; 7 bases are shared with TRBD1. The CDR3 consists of 15 residues. In germline, CDR1 is SGHRS, CDR2 YFSETQ. The trim removed 4 bases at V and 4 bases at J, leaving 10 bases unmatched. The CDR3 reads CASSVRTGAGTEAFF. CDR3 nucleotides: TGCGCCAGCAGCGTTCGAACAGGGGCGGGCACTGAAGCTTTCTTT.